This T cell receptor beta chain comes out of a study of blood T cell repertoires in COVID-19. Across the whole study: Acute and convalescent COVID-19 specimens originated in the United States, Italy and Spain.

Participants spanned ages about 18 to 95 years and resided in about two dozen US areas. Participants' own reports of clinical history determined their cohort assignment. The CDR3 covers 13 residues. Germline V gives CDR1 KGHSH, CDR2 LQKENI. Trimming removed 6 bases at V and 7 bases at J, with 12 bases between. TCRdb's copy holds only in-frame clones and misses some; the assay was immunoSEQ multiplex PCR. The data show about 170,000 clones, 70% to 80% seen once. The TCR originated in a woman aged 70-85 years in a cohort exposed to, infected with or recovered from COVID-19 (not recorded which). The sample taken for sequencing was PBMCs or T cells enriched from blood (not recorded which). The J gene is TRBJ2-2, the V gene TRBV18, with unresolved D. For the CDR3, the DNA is TGTGCCAGCTCGCTTCAGGTTGGCGGGGAGCTGTTTTTT. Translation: CASSLQVGGELFF.